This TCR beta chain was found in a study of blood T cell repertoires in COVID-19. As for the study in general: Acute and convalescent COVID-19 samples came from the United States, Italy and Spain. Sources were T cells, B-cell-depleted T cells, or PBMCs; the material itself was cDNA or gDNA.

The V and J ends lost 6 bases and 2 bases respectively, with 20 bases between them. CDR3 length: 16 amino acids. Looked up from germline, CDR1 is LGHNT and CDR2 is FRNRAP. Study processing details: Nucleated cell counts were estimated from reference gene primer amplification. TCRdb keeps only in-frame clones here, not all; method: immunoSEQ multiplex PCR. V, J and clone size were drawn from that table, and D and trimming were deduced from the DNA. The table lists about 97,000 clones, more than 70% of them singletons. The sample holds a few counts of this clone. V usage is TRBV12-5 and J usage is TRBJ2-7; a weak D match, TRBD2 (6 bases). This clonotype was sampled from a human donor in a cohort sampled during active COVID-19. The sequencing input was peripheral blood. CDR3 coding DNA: TGTGCTAGTGGCACGCGTGGCGGGGCGATAACCTACGAGCAGTACTTC. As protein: CASGTRGGAITYEQYF. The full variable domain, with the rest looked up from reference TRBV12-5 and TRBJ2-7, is DARVTQTPRHKVTEMGQEVTMRCQPILGHNTVFWYRQTMMQGLELLAYFRNRAPLDDSGMPKDRFSAEMPDATLATLKIQPSEPRDSAVYFCASGTRGGAITYEQYFGPGTRLTVT.